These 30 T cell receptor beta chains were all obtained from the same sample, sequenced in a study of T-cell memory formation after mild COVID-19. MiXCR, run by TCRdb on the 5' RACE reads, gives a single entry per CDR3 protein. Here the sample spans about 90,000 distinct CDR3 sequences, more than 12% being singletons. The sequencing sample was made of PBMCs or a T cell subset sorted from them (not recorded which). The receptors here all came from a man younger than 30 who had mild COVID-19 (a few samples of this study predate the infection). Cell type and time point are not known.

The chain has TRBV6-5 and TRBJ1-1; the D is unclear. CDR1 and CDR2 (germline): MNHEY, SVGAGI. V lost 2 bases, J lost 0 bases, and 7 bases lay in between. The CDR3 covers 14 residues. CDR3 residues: CASSYGVMNTEAFF. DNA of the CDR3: TGTGCCAGCAGTTACGGGGTGATGAACACTGAAGCTTTCTTT.

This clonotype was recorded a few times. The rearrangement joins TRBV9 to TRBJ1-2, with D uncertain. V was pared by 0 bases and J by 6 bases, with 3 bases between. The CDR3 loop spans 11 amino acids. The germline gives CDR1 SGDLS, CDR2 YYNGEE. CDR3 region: CASSVGNGYTF. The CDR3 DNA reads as TGTGCCAGCAGCGTAGGTAATGGCTACACCTTC.

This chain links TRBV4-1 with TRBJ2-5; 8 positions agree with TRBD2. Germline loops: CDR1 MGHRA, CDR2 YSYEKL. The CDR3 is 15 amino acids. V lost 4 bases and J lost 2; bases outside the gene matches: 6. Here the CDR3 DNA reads TGCGCCAGCAGCCCGTTCGGGGGGGAACAAGAGACCCAGTACTTC. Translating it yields CASSPFGGEQETQYF.

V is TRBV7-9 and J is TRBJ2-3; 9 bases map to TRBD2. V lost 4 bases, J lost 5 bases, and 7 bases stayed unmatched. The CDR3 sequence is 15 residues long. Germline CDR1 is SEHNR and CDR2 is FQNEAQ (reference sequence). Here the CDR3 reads CASSWSSGVRDTQYF. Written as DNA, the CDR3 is TGTGCCAGCAGCTGGTCTAGCGGGGTGAGAGATACGCAGTATTTT. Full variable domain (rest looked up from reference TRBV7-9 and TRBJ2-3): DTGVSQNPRHKITKRGQNVTFRCDPISEHNRLYWYRQTLGQGPEFLTYFQNEAQLEKSRLLSDRFSAERPKGSFSTLEIQRTEQGDSAMYLCASSWSSGVRDTQYFGPGTRLTVL.

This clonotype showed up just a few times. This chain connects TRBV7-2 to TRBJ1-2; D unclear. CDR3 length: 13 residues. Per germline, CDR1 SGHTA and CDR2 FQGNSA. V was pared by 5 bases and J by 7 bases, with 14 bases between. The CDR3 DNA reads TGTGCCAGCAGCAACTCCCCGGCGGGTGGCTACACCTTC. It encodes CASSNSPAGGYTF.

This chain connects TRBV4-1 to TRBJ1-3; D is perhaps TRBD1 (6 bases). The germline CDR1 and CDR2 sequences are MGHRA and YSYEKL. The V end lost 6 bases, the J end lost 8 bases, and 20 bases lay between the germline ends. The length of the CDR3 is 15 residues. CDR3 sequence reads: CASRQRGQLRDTIYF. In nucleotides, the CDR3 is TGCGCCAGCAGACAACGTGGACAGCTGAGAGACACCATATATTTT.

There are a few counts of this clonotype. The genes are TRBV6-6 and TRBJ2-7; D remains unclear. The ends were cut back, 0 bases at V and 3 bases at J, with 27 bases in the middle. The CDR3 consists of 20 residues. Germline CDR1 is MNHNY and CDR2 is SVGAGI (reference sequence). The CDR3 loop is CASSYSTISRFTHEDYEQYF. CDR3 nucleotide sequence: TGTGCCAGCAGTTACTCGACCATTTCACGTTTCACGCACGAAGACTACGAGCAGTACTTC.

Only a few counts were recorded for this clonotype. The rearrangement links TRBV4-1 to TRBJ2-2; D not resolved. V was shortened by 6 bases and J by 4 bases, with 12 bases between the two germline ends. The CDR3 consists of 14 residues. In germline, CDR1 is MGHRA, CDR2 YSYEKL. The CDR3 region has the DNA TGCGCCAGCAGTCGGCAGGCCCCCACCGGGGAGCTGTTTTTT. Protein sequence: CASSRQAPTGELFF.

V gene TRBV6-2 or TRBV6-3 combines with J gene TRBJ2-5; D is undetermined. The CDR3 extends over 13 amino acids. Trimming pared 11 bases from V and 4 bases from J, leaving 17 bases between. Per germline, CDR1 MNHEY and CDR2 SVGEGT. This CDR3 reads CASGSTGRETQYF. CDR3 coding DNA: TGTGCCTCAGGATCAACTGGGCGAGAGACCCAGTACTTC.

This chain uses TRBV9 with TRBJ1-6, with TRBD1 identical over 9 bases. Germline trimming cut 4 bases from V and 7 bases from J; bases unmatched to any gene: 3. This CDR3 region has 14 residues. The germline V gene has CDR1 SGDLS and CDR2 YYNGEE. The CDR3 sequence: CASSTTGGNSPLHF. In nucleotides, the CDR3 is TGTGCCAGCAGCACCACAGGGGGCAATTCACCCCTCCACTTT.

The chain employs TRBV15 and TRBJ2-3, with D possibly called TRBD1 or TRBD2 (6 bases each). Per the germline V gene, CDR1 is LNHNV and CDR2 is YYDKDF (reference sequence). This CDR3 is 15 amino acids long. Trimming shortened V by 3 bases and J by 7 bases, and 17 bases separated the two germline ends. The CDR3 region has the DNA TGTGCCACCAGCAGGGCCCAGTGGGGGGCCAATACGCAGTATTTT. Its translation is CATSRAQWGANTQYF.

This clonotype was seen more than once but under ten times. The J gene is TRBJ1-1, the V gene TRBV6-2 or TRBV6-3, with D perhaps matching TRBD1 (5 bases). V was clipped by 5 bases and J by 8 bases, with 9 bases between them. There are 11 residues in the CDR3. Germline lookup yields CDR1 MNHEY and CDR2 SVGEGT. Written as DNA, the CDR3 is TGTGCCAGCAGTACGAGGGGCGAAGCTTTCTTT. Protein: CASSTRGEAFF.

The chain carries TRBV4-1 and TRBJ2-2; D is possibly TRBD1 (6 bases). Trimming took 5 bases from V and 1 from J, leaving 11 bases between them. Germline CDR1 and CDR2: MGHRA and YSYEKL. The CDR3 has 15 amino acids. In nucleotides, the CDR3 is TGCGCCAGCAGCATTACCAGGGGGAACACCGGGGAGCTGTTTTTT. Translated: CASSITRGNTGELFF.

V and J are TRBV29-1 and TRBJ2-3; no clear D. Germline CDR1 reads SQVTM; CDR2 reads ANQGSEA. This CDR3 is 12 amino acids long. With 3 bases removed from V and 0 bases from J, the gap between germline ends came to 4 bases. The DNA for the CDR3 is TGCAGCGTTGAGCAGAGCACAGATACGCAGTATTTT. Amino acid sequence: CSVEQSTDTQYF.

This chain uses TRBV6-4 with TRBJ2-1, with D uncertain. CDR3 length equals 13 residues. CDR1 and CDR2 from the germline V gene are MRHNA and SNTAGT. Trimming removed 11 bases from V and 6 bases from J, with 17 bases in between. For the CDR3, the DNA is TGTGCCCGATCGCCTCGGGCTTTCAATGAGCAGTTCTTC. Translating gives CARSPRAFNEQFF.

DNA for the CDR3: TGTGCCAGCAGCTTAGACCCACAGGGGTCTTCAGATACGCAGTATTTT. Its protein product is CASSLDPQGSSDTQYF. The rearrangement uses TRBV7-3 and TRBJ2-3; 7 bases align to TRBD1. CDR1 is SGHTA, CDR2 FQGTGA, per germline. The junction had 9 bases not matched to a gene; V was cut back by 2 bases and J by 4 bases. This CDR3 spans 16 amino acids.

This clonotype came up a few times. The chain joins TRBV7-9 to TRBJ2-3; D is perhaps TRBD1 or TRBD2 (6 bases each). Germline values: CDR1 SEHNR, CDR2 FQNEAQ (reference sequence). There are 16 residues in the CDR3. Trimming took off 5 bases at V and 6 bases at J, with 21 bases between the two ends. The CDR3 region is CASSLNLGGNVDTQYF. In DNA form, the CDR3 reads TGTGCCAGCAGCCTTAATTTGGGGGGCAACGTGGATACGCAGTATTTT.

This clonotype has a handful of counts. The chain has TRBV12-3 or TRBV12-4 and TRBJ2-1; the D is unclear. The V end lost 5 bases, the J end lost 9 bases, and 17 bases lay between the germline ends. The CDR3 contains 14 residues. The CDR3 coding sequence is TGTGCCAGCAGTCCACCCGCCAGCGTTGGTGAGCAGTTCTTC. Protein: CASSPPASVGEQFF.

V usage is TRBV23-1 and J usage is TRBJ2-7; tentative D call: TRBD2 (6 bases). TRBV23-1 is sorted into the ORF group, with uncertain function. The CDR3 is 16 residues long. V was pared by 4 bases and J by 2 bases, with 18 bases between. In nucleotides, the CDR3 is TGCGCCAGCAGTCCCGTGCCCGGGACTTATACCTACGAGCAGTACGTC. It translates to CASSPVPGTYTYEQYV.

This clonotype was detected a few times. CDR3 nucleotides: TGTGCCAGCAGCATAGGTCCAGATTCGTGGGAGACCCAGTACTTC. It yields the protein CASSIGPDSWETQYF. This rearrangement joins TRBV7-2 to TRBJ2-5; no definite D call. V was cut by 5 bases and J by 5 bases, with 18 bases left in between. CDR1 is SGHTA, CDR2 FQGNSA, per germline. The CDR3 is 15 residues long. The variable domain in full, with the rest retrieved from reference TRBV7-2 and TRBJ2-5, is GAGVSQSPSNKVTEKGKDVELRCDPISGHTALYWYRQSLGQGLEFLIYFQGNSAPDKSGLPSDRFSAERTGGSVSTLTIQRTQQEDSAVYLCASSIGPDSWETQYFGPGTRLLVL.

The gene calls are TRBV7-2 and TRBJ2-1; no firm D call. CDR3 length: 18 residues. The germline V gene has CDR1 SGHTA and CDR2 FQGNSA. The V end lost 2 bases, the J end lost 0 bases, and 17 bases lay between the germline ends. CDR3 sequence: CASSLKLWASSSYNEQFF. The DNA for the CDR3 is TGTGCCAGCAGCTTAAAGCTGTGGGCCTCTAGCTCCTACAATGAGCAGTTCTTC.

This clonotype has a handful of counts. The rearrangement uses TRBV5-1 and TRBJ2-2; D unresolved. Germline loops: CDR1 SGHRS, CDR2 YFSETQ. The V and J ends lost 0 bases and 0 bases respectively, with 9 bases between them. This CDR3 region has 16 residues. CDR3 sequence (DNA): TGCGCCAGCAGCTTGGACCAACCCTCGAACACCGGGGAGCTGTTTTTT. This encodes CASSLDQPSNTGELFF.

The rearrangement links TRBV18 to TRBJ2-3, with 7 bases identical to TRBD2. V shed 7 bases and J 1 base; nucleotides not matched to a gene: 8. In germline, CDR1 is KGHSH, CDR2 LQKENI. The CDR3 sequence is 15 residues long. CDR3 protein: CASLGDYLRTDTQYF. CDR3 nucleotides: TGTGCCAGCTTAGGGGACTACCTGCGCACAGATACGCAGTATTTT.

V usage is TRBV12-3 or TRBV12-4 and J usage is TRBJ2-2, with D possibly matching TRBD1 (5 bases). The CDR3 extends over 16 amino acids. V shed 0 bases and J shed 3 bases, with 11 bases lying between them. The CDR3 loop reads CASSLAPGKDTGELFF. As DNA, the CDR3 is TGTGCCAGCAGTTTAGCCCCAGGGAAGGACACCGGGGAGCTGTTTTTT.

The CDR3 loop is CASSWTGFYEQYF. The CDR3 region has the DNA TGCGCCAGCAGCTGGACAGGGTTCTACGAGCAGTACTTC. The chain employs TRBV5-1 and TRBJ2-7; the match to TRBD1 covers 8 bases. The CDR3 runs 13 residues. Germline loops: CDR1 SGHRS, CDR2 YFSETQ. Losses at the gene ends were 3 bases for V and 3 bases for J; bases not matched to a gene: 2.

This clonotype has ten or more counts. The CDR3 bases are TGTGCCAGCAGTGAGTTCGTGGAGCTCAGGCTCGGCGAGCAGTACTTC. Its protein product is CASSEFVELRLGEQYF. The rearrangement joins TRBV2 to TRBJ2-7; D is unclear. From germline, CDR1 is SNHLY and CDR2 FYNNEI. This CDR3 has 16 residues. V gave up 3 bases and J gave up 6 bases, with 21 bases separating them.

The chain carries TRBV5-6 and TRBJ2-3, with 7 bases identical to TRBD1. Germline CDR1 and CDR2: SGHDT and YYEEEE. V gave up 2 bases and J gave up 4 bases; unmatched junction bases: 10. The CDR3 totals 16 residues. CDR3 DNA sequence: TGTGCCAGCAGCTTTCACCGGGACAGTTTTCCAGATACGCAGTATTTT. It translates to CASSFHRDSFPDTQYF.

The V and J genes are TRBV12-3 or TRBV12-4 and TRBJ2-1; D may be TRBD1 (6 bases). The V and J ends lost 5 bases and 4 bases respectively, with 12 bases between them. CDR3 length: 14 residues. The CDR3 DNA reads TGTGCCAGCAGTCACAAGACAGGTTACAATGAGCAGTTCTTC. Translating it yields CASSHKTGYNEQFF.

In DNA form, the CDR3 reads TGCGCCAGCAGCCAAGAGTTTAGGGGCCTCAACACTGAAGCTTTCTTT. Its protein product is CASSQEFRGLNTEAFF. This chain uses TRBV4-3 with TRBJ1-1, with D possibly TRBD1 on 5 matching bases. This CDR3 contains 16 residues. V was pared by 0 bases and J by 2 bases, with 13 bases between. Germline loops: CDR1 LGHNA, CDR2 YSLEER.

CDR3: CATSGPHGSGGKGTQYF. The CDR3 DNA reads as TGTGCCACCAGTGGTCCCCACGGTAGCGGGGGCAAAGGGACCCAGTACTTC. V usage is TRBV24-1 and J usage is TRBJ2-5; 9 nucleotides align to TRBD2. Germline V lookup: CDR1 KGHDR, CDR2 SFDVKD. This CDR3 has 17 amino acids. V trimming: 5 bases; J trimming: 7 bases; junction bases outside the gene matches: 16.